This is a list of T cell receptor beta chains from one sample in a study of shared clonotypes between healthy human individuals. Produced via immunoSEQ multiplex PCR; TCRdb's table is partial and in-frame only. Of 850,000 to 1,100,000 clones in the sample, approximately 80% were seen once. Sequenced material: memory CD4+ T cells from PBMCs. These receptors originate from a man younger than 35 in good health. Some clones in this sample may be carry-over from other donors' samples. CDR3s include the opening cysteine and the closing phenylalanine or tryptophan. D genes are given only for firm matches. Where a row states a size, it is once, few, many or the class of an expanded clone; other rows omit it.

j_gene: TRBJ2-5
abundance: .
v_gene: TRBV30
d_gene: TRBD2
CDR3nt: TGTGCCTCTAGCGGGAACCACCAAGAGACCCAGTACTTC
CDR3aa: CASSGNHQETQYF

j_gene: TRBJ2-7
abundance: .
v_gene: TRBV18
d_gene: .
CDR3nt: TGTGCCAGCTCACCACCGGGGATCTCCTACGAGCAGTACTTC
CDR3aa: CASSPPGISYEQYF

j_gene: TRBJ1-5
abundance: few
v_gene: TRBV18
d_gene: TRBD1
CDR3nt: TGTGCCAGCTCACTCAACGACAGGGCGCAGCCCCAGCATTTT
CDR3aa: CASSLNDRAQPQHF

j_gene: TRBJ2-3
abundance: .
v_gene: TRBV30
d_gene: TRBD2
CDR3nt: TGTGCCCGCAGACTAGCGGGAACGGATACGCAGTATTTT
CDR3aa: CARRLAGTDTQYF

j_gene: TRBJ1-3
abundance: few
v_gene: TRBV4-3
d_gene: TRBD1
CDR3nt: TGCGCCAGCAGCCAAGAAAAGACAGGGCGAAACACCATATATTTT
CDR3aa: CASSQEKTGRNTIYF

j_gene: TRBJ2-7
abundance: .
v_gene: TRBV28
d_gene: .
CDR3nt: TGTGCCAGCAGTTTATTAGGAGGTTCGGACTACGAGCAGTACTTC
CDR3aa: CASSLLGGSDYEQYF

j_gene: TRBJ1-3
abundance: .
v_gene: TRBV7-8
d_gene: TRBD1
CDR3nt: TGTGCCAGCAGCCGGGACAGGGGAAACACCATATATTTT
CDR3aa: CASSRDRGNTIYF

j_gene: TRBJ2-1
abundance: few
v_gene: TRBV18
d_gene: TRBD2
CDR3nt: TGTGCCAGCTCACCACCGGCTAGCGGCTACAATGAGCAGTTCTTC
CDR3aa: CASSPPASGYNEQFF

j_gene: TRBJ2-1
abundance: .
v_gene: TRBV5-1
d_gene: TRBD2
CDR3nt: TGCGCCAGCGGAGTGGGAGGGCTATACAATGAGCAGTTCTTC
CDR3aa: CASGVGGLYNEQFF

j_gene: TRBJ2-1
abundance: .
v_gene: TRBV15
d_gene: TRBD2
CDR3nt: TGTGCCACCAGCAGCTTCACCGGGACTAGCGCATACAATGAGCAGTTCTTC
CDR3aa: CATSSFTGTSAYNEQFF

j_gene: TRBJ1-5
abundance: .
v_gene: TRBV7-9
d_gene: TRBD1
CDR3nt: TGTGCCAGCAGCTTCGAGGGGGCGCGGCAGCCCCAGCATTTT
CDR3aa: CASSFEGARQPQHF

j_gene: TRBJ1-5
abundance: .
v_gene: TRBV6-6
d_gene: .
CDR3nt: TGTGCCAGCAGTTACTCTCCCGAGTTTAATCAGCCCCAGCATTTT
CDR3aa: CASSYSPEFNQPQHF

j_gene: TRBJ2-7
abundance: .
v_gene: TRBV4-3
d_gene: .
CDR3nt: TGCGCCAGCAGCCAAGATCATGGTAGCGGAGCCTACGGGCAGTACTTC
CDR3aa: CASSQDHGSGAYGQYF

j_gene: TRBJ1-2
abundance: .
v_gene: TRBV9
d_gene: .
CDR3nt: TGTGCCAGCAGCCCTCCCCCGTGGGGTGGCTATGGCTACACCTTC
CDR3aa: CASSPPPWGGYGYTF

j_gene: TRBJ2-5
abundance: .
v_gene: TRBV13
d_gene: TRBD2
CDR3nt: TGTGCCAGCAGCTTAACCACTAGCGGGATAGAGACCCAGTACTTC
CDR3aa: CASSLTTSGIETQYF

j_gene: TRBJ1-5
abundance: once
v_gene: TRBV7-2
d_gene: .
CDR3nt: TGTGCCAGCAGCTTAGGTTGGGTCCAGCCCCAGCATTTT
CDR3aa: CASSLGWVQPQHF

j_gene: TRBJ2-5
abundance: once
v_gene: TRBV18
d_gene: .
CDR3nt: TGTGCCAGCTCACCACGGCGGGGGCAGGCAGAGACCCAGTACTTC
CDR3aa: CASSPRRGQAETQYF

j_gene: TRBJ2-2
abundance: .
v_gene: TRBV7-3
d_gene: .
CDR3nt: TGTGCCAGCAGTCATGCAGCCGGGGAGCTGTTTTTT
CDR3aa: CASSHAAGELFF

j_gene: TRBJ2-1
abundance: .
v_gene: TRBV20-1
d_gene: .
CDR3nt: TGCAGTGCCTTGGTATACAATGAGCAGTTCTTC
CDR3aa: CSALVYNEQFF

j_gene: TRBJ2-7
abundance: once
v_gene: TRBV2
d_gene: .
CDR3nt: TGTGCCAGCGCGGTTAAAGACGAGCAGTACTTC
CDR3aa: CASAVKDEQYF

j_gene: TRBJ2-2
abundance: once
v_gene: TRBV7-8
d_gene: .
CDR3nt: TGTGCCAGCAGCTTAGGGCAGACGAACACCGGGGAGCTGTTTTTT
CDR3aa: CASSLGQTNTGELFF

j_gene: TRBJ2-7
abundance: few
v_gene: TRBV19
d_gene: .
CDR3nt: TGTGCCAGTAGCCTCAGCGGCGGCTTCTCCTACGAGCAGTACTTC
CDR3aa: CASSLSGGFSYEQYF

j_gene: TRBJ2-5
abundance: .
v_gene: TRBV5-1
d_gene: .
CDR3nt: TGCGCCAGCAGCTCTCGACAGCAAGAGACCCAGTACTTC
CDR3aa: CASSSRQQETQYF

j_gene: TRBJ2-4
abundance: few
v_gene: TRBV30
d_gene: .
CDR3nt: TGTGCCTGGAGTGTTACCTTACAAAACATTCAGTACTTC
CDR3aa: CAWSVTLQNIQYF

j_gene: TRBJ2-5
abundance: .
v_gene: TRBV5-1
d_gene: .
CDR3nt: TGCGCCAGCAGCTTTGACCATCAAGAGACCCAGTACTTC
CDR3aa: CASSFDHQETQYF

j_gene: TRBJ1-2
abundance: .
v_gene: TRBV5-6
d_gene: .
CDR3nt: TGTGCCAGCAGCCCGAGAATCTTAGATGGCTACACCTTC
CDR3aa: CASSPRILDGYTF

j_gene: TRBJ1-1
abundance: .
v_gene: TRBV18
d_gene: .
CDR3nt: TGTGCCAGCTCACAGCCGAACACTGAAGCTTTCTTT
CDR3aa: CASSQPNTEAFF

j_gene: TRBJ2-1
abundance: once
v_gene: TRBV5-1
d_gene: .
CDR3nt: TGCGCCAGCAGCTTGGGATATACAGGCAATGAGCAGTTCTTC
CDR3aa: CASSLGYTGNEQFF

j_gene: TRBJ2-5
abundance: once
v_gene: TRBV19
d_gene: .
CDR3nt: TGTGCCACCTCACCCCCAATCAGGCAGACCCAGTACTTC
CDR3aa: CATSPPIRQTQYF

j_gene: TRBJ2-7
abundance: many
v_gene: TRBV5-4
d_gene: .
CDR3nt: TGTGCCAGCAGCTTGGGACCGAATTCCTACGAGCAGTACTTC
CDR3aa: CASSLGPNSYEQYF

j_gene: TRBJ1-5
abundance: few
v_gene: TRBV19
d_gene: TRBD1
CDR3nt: TGTGCCAGTTCAATACAGGGGAACAATCAGCCCCAGCATTTT
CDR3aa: CASSIQGNNQPQHF

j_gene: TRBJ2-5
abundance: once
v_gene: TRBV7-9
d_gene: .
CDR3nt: TGTGCCAGCAGCCATAGACAGCTACAAGAGACCCAGTACTTC
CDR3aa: CASSHRQLQETQYF

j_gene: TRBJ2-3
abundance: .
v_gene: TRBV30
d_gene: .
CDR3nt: TGTGCCTGGAGTATCGGGGGAGGTACAGATACGCAGTATTTT
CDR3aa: CAWSIGGGTDTQYF

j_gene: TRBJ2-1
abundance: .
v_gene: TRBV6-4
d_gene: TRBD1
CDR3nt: TGTGCCAGCAGTGCCAGGGACAGAGCTTACAATGAGCAGTTCTTC
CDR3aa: CASSARDRAYNEQFF

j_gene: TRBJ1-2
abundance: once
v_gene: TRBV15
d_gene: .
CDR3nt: TGTGCCACCAGCTTAGGGCGACAGGCCAACTATGGCTACACCTTC
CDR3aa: CATSLGRQANYGYTF

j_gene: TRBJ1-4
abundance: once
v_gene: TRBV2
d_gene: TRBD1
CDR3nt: TGTGCCAGCCTGGGGACAGCGAGAGGAAAACTGTTTTTT
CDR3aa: CASLGTARGKLFF